This T cell receptor beta chain came from a study of T cells in Graves' hyperthyroidism and ophthalmopathy. Study-wide points: From stable hyperthyroidism, ophthalmopathy was separated by a 13 V-J model.

V lost 7 bases and J 7 bases, leaving 14 bases between the germline ends. Germline V CDR1 and CDR2: MDHEN, SYDVKM. The CDR3 length is 12 residues. The TCR beta CDR3 regions underwent amplification using RNA transcripts as the source. The HTBI set primed first-round TCR CDR3 RT-PCR. TCRdb ran MiXCR on the multiplex PCR reads and lists one entry per CDR3 protein. Counted here are more than 350,000 distinct CDR3 sequences, nearly 15% occurring once; the ten biggest clones make up about 21%. This clonotype was observed many times. No antigen is known for it. The gene calls are TRBV28 and TRBJ2-7; no reliable D call. The TCR was taken from an older woman with Graves' ophthalmopathy. Specimen: blood. As DNA, the CDR3 is TGTGCCAGCATCTCTCCCGGCGAGGAGCAGTACTTC. Translating it yields CASISPGEEQYF.